The entry below gives a single T cell receptor beta chain sequence along with its context. No cognate antigen has been identified for it. Per-base qualities were not stored, and no clone one base away is much larger. Patients with a history of autoimmune disease or receiving systemic immunosuppression were excluded from the trial. Peripheral blood for TCR sequencing was drawn from every dose cohort at baseline, at cycle 4 day 1 and at cycle 7 day 1. Samples were obtained from an open-label, multicenter, first-in-human phase I dose-escalation trial of ivuxolimab. The trial enrolled adults with locally advanced or metastatic head and neck squamous cell, hepatocellular, melanoma or renal cell carcinoma. Before TCR sequencing, CD4+ T cells and CD8+ T cells were sorted from peripheral blood as separate populations. This sample was taken from a study of OX40 agonist ivuxolimab in advanced cancers. For the wider study: Ivuxolimab, which targeted the costimulatory receptor OX40 (CD134), was an agonistic, fully human IgG2 monoclonal antibody. Intravenous ivuxolimab was administered to patients every 2 weeks at six dose levels: 0.01, 0.1, 0.3, 1.5, 3 and 10 mg/kg. Among the roughly 50 dose-escalation patients, some 20 had hepatocellular carcinoma, about 15 melanoma, 9 renal cell carcinoma and 9 head and neck cancer. In the dose-escalation cohort, around four fifths of patients were male, and the mean age was around 65 years with a range of roughly 20 to 85. Prior anti-PD-1, anti-PD-L1 or anti-CTLA-4 therapy was permitted, and checkpoint inhibitors had been received by more than 35% of dose-escalation patients. Three dose-escalation patients achieved partial responses, one with hepatocellular carcinoma and two with cutaneous melanoma. Peripheral TCRbeta sequencing aimed to test whether ivuxolimab altered TCR sequence diversity and caused clonal T-cell expansion. The monotherapy dose-escalation portion (N ≈ 57 patients) of the phase I ivuxolimab trial is reported in the paper.

The full study reports these points: After ivuxolimab, more expanded clones were found on average in CD8+ T cells than in CD4+ T cells. The antigen specificity of the peripheral T cells that underwent clonal expansion was not determined. At doses of 0.1 to 3.0 mg/kg, clonal expansion of both CD4+ and CD8+ blood T cells was observed from baseline to week 6. Low levels of normalized T-cell clonal expansion were also seen in some nonresponding patients. Partial responders in the 0.1-3.0 mg/kg groups had among the lowest normalized peripheral clonal expansion, especially among CD8+ T cells.

For sequencing of the TCRbeta CDR3 region, genomic DNA was extracted from the sorted cells. TCRbeta CDR3 regions were sequenced using the immunoSEQ Assay. What TCRdb holds here is the immuneACCESS table cut down to in-frame rearrangements. Part of the clones is not present; checked against another copy, under half of the missing clones reflect an unresolved V gene, and the others are unexplained. The sample profile shows approximately 80,000 clones; about 91% of them were found once. The ten largest clones capture 0.19% of the sample. The sequencing here drew on CD4+ or CD8+ T cells sorted from blood, taken in a trial of the OX40 agonist ivuxolimab. The sequence derives from an adult with an advanced solid tumor such as melanoma, head and neck, liver or kidney cancer.

The CDR3 loop reads CASSYGGTYNEQFF. The bases read TGTGCCAGCAGTTACGGGGGAACCTACAATGAGCAGTTCTTC. The sequence links TRBV6-5 to TRBJ2-1; the D gene assignment is perhaps TRBD1 or TRBD2, with each matching 5 bases. Cut back by 2 bases and 2 bases, the V and J ends lie 7 bases apart. Counted from cysteine to phenylalanine, this CDR3 has 14 amino acids. Just CDR3 DNA is preserved here, 42 bases in frame from base 1. Reading the germline V gene gives CDR1 MNHEY and CDR2 SVGAGI.